This is a list of T cell receptor beta chains from one sample in a study of shared clonotypes between healthy human individuals. The method was immunoSEQ multiplex PCR; TCRdb's version includes in-frame clones alone and lacks a portion of them. The table includes some 2,500,000 clones, around 93% detected once. The sample consisted of naive CD4+ T cells from PBMCs. The receptors were sampled from a young man in good health. Some clones in this sample may be carry-over from other donors' samples. CDR3s include the opening cysteine and the closing phenylalanine or tryptophan. A D gene is named only where the DNA matches it firmly. A clone size is listed for some rows: how often the clone was seen (once, few, many), or a class if it is expanded.

TRBV7-3,TRBD2,NA,TRBJ2-7,TGTGCCAGCAGCTTAGCGGCGGGAGGGCGGTACGAGCAGTACTTC,CASSLAAGGRYEQYF
TRBV27,TRBD1,NA,TRBJ2-2,TGTGCCAGCAGTTCATCACGGGACAGATCCACCGGGGAGCTGTTTTTT,CASSSSRDRSTGELFF
TRBV19,TRBD1,NA,TRBJ1-5,TGTGCCAGTAGTCTCGGACAGGCTTGGGGCAATCAGCCCCAGCATTTT,CASSLGQAWGNQPQHF
TRBV7-9,TRBD1,NA,TRBJ2-3,TGTGCCAGCAGCTCTTCAGGGGGTGTAGTTGATACGCAGTATTTT,CASSSSGGVVDTQYF
TRBV5-1,TRBD1,NA,TRBJ1-2,TGCGCCAGCAGCTGGGACAGGGGAGATGGCTACACCTTC,CASSWDRGDGYTF
TRBV5-6,NA,NA,TRBJ1-1,TGTGCCAGCAGCTTTGGTAGGCCAGGTGAAGCTTTCTTT,CASSFGRPGEAFF
TRBV5-1,NA,NA,TRBJ1-4,TGCGCCAGCAGCTTGGGCGGTGCAACTAATGAAAAACTGTTTTTT,CASSLGGATNEKLFF
TRBV5-4,TRBD1,NA,TRBJ2-2,TGTGCCAGCAGCTTGGTCGGGACAGGGGATGGCACCGGGGAGCTGTTTTTT,CASSLVGTGDGTGELFF
TRBV29-1,NA,NA,TRBJ2-1,TGCAGCGCCGAGCCGCCGTCGGCTCGCGAGCAGTTCTTC,CSAEPPSAREQFF
TRBV2,NA,NA,TRBJ2-2,TGTGCCAGCAGGAGATTTGGGAGCACCGGGGAGCTGTTTTTT,CASRRFGSTGELFF
TRBV6-1,NA,NA,TRBJ2-7,TGTGCCAGCAGGATAGCGGTGAACGGGGCCTACGAGCAGTACTTC,CASRIAVNGAYEQYF
TRBV7-8,NA,NA,TRBJ1-2,TGTGCCAGCAGCTTGCGGGACGCCGGCCGGGGTGGCTACACCTTC,CASSLRDAGRGGYTF
TRBV19,NA,NA,TRBJ2-7,TGTGCCAGTAGTCTTACCGGGACGCCCATCTACGAGCAGTACTTC,CASSLTGTPIYEQYF
TRBV5-1,TRBD2,NA,TRBJ2-5,TGCGCCAGCCGGCCTGAACTAGCGGGATCTGAGACCCAGTACTTC,CASRPELAGSETQYF
TRBV30,NA,NA,TRBJ2-7,TGTGCCTGGAGTGGGGCCTACGAGCAGTACTTC,CAWSGAYEQYF
TRBV2,NA,NA,TRBJ2-3,TGTGCCAGCATGGGCGGTAGCACAGATACGCAGTATTTT,CASMGGSTDTQYF
TRBV12-5,TRBD1,NA,TRBJ2-3,TGTGCTAGTGGTCCGGACAGGGCGGATACGCAGTATTTT,CASGPDRADTQYF
TRBV7-3,NA,NA,TRBJ2-7,TGTGCCAGCAGCCCTCAGGGCAGCCAGTACGAGCAGTACTTC,CASSPQGSQYEQYF
TRBV6-5,NA,NA,TRBJ1-1,TGTGCCAGCAGTTACTCGCACAGTCGGGACACTGAAGCTTTCTTT,CASSYSHSRDTEAFF
TRBV28,NA,NA,TRBJ2-5,TGTGCCAGCGTCGAGGGCCGGGTCGAGACCCAGTACTTC,CASVEGRVETQYF
TRBV10-3,TRBD1,once,TRBJ2-7,TGTGCCATCAGCCCTGGACAGGGCTACGAGCAGTACTTC,CAISPGQGYEQYF
TRBV23-1,NA,NA,TRBJ2-7,TGCGCCACCCCCTTGGATTCGGACGAGCAGTACTTC,CATPLDSDEQYF
TRBV6-5,NA,NA,TRBJ2-1,TGTGCCAGCAGCACTTCCTACAATGAGCAGTTCTTC,CASSTSYNEQFF
TRBV2,NA,NA,TRBJ2-1,TGTGCCAGCACTAAAAGGACAGCCGACTACAATGAGCAGTTCTTC,CASTKRTADYNEQFF
TRBV19,TRBD1,NA,TRBJ2-2,TGTGCCAGTAGTATCCCCGACAGGGGGTACACCGGGGAGCTGTTTTTT,CASSIPDRGYTGELFF
TRBV4-2,NA,NA,TRBJ2-5,TGTGCCAGCAGCCAAGATGGAGGCGGTAACCCGGAGACCCAGTACTTC,CASSQDGGGNPETQYF
TRBV5-6,TRBD1,NA,TRBJ2-7,TGTGCCAGCAGCTTCTGGGACAGGGGCTACGAGCAGTACTTC,CASSFWDRGYEQYF
TRBV15,TRBD1,NA,TRBJ2-3,TGTGCCACCAGCAGAGTTACGGGACAGAGCACAGATACGCAGTATTTT,CATSRVTGQSTDTQYF
TRBV7-3,NA,NA,TRBJ2-1,TGTGCCAGCAGCTTAACCCCTAACCCCTCCTACAATGAGCAGTTCTTC,CASSLTPNPSYNEQFF
TRBV25-1,NA,NA,TRBJ2-5,TGTGCCAGCAGTGACCCGGTCGGGGGACAAGAGACCCAGTACTTC,CASSDPVGGQETQYF
TRBV11-3,TRBD2,NA,TRBJ2-7,TGTGCCAGCAGCGTTAGCGGGGAAGACTACGAGCAGTACTTC,CASSVSGEDYEQYF
TRBV7-2,NA,NA,TRBJ2-7,TGTGCCAGCAGCTTAATAAGTTTTCGGAGGTCCTACGAGCAGTACTTC,CASSLISFRRSYEQYF
TRBV9,TRBD2,NA,TRBJ2-3,TGTGCCAGCAGCGCGACGGGACTAGCGGAGGGGGATACGCAGTATTTT,CASSATGLAEGDTQYF
TRBV5-1,TRBD2,NA,TRBJ2-1,TGCGCCAGCAGGCGACTAGCGGGAGGTTCCTCCTACAATGAGCAGTTCTTC,CASRRLAGGSSYNEQFF
TRBV6-1,NA,NA,TRBJ1-2,TGTGCCAGCAGCCCCCAGGAGGGCGGTGGCTACACCTTC,CASSPQEGGGYTF
TRBV6-6,NA,NA,TRBJ2-7,TGTGCCAGCAGCTCCACCGGGACCGCAACCCCCTACGAGCAGTACTTC,CASSSTGTATPYEQYF
TRBV5-1,TRBD2,NA,TRBJ2-1,TGCGCCAGCAGCTTGTTGGGACTAGCGGGAGGCGGCCATGAGCAGTTCTTC,CASSLLGLAGGGHEQFF
TRBV5-1,TRBD2,NA,TRBJ2-5,TGCGCCAGCAGCTTGTCGGCTAGCGGGCCTCAAGAGACCCAGTACTTC,CASSLSASGPQETQYF
TRBV18,NA,NA,TRBJ1-1,TGTGCCAGCTCACCTCCGGACGGCGGCACTGAAGCTTTCTTT,CASSPPDGGTEAFF
TRBV6-1,NA,few,TRBJ1-1,TGTGCCAGCAGTGTTGTACGACAGACCTCTATGAACACTGAAGCTTTCTTT,CASSVVRQTSMNTEAFF
TRBV11-2,NA,NA,TRBJ2-7,TGTGCCAGCAGCCCAGGGACTGTGGGCGAGCAGTACTTC,CASSPGTVGEQYF
TRBV11-2,NA,NA,TRBJ2-7,TGTGCCAGCAGCGAAGGGGGTAGTATCGTTTACGAGCAGTACTTC,CASSEGGSIVYEQYF
TRBV18,NA,NA,TRBJ2-5,TGTGCCAGCTCAGCGTACCAAGAGACCCAGTACTTC,CASSAYQETQYF
TRBV5-1,NA,NA,TRBJ2-3,TGCGCCAGCAGCTTGGGGGTTACGCCTAGCACAGATACGCAGTATTTT,CASSLGVTPSTDTQYF
TRBV28,NA,NA,TRBJ1-1,TGTGCCAGCAGTTTATTAGGCGGGAACACTGAAGCTTTCTTT,CASSLLGGNTEAFF
TRBV6-5,TRBD1,NA,TRBJ1-5,TGTGCCAGCAGCCTCGGACAGGGGGGTGATCAGCCCCAGCATTTT,CASSLGQGGDQPQHF
TRBV20-1,NA,NA,TRBJ2-5,TGCAGCCCGGGGAGGGAGACCCAGTACTTC,CSPGRETQYF
TRBV28,TRBD1,NA,TRBJ1-4,TGTGCCAGCAGTACTTCCGGGACAGGGGGTGAAAAACTGTTTTTT,CASSTSGTGGEKLFF
TRBV28,TRBD1,NA,TRBJ2-5,TGTGCCAGCAGGCTGACAGGGTCAGGAGAGACCCAGTACTTC,CASRLTGSGETQYF
TRBV14,NA,NA,TRBJ1-1,TGTGCCAGCAGCCAGGAGCGGGCTTGGGGCACTGAAGCTTTCTTT,CASSQERAWGTEAFF
TRBV20-1,NA,NA,TRBJ2-7,TGCAGTGCTAGAGAAGTCCACGAGCAGTACTTC,CSAREVHEQYF